Only a few counts were recorded for the clone carrying this T cell receptor beta chain. Its cognate antigen is unknown. The PCR used 60 Vbeta and 13 Jbeta primers. Sequencing was performed with immunoSEQ multiplex PCR; in TCRdb, only in-frame clones are kept and a portion is missing. The sample has some 150,000 clones; roughly three fifths are singletons. This specimen belongs to a study of cytomegalovirus exposure and HLA in healthy donors. Study-wide context: Previous work identified 120 million or so unique TCR beta sequences from around 200 million T cells. Study outcomes and limitations: It was reported in a later analysis that an Asian-associated ancestry cluster showed fewer N-insertions than the approximately 700-donor mean. Analyses of presence and absence presupposed an approximately uniform sequencing depth across donors. A missense variant in DCLRE1C was later tied to TCR beta V- and J-gene trimming.

The CDR3 has 13 amino acids. Germline CDR1 SGHTA, CDR2 FQGTGA. The V end lost 5 bases, the J end lost 9 bases, and 11 bases lay between the germline ends. The chain is built from TRBV7-3 and TRBJ1-6; weak D call: TRBD1 (6 bases). This receptor was identified in a middle-aged woman in good health and CMV-seronegative. Source material: PBMCs. Written as DNA, the CDR3 is TGTGCCAGCAGCCTGGACAGCGTTTCACCCCTCCACTTT. Translation gives CASSLDSVSPLHF.